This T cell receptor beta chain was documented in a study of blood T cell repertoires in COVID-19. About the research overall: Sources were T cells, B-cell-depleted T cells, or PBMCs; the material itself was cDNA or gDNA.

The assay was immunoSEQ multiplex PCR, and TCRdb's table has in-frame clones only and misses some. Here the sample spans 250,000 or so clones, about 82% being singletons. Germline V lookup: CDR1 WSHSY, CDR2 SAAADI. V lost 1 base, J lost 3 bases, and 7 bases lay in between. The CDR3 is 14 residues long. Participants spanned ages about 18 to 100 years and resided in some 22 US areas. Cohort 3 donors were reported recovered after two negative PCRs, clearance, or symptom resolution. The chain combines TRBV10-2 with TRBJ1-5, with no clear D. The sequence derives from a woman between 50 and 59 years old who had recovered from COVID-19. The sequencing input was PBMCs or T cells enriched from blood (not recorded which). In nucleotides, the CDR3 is TGCGCCAGCAGTGAGTTGCAGATCAATCAGCCCCAGCATTTT. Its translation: CASSELQINQPQHF.